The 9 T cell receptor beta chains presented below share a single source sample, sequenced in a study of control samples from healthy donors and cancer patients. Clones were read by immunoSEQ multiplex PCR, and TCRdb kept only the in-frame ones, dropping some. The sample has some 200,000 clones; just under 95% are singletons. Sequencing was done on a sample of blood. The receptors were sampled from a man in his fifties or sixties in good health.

The CDR3 loop is CASSLVHYEQYF. DNA of the CDR3: TGTGCCAGCAGTTTGGTCCACTACGAGCAGTACTTC. The chain has TRBV6-2 or TRBV6-3 and TRBJ2-7; D uncertain. Trimming cost V 4 bases and J 3 bases, with 7 bases left between them. The CDR3 totals 12 residues. The germline V gene encodes CDR1 MNHEY and CDR2 SVGEGT.

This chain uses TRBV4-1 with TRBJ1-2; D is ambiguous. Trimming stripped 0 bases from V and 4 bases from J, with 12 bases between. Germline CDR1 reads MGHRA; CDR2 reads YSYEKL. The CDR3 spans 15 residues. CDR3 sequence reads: CASSQERRTIYGYTF. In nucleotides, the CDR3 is TGCGCCAGCAGCCAAGAAAGGCGGACCATCTATGGCTACACCTTC.

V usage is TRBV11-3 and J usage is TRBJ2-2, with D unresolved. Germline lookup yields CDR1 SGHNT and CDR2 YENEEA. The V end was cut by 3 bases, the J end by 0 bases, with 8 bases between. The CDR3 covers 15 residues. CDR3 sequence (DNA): TGTGCCAGCAGCTTCACGAGTGCGAACACCGGGGAGCTGTTTTTT. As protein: CASSFTSANTGELFF. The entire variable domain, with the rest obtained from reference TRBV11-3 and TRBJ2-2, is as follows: EAGVVQSPRYKIIEKKQPVAFWCNPISGHNTLYWYLQNLGQGPELLIRYENEEAVDDSQLPKDRFSAERLKGVDSTLKIQPAELGDSAVYLCASSFTSANTGELFFGEGSRLTVL.

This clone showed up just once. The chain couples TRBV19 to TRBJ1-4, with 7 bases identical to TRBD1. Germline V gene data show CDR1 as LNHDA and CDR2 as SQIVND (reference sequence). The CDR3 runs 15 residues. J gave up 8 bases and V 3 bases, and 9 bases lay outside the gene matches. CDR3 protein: CASSIDLGGREKLFF. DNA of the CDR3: TGTGCCAGTAGTATCGACTTAGGGGGCCGCGAAAAACTGTTTTTT.

The CDR3: CASSLAVASGANVLTF. The CDR3 DNA follows: TGCGCCAGCAGCTTGGCTGTCGCCTCTGGGGCCAACGTCCTGACTTTC. V usage is TRBV5-1 and J usage is TRBJ2-6; D unclear. Deletions cut 0 bases from V and 0 bases from J, with 7 bases between. There are 16 residues in the CDR3. Germline CDR1 SGHRS, CDR2 YFSETQ. Supplemented by reference TRBV5-1 and TRBJ2-6, the full variable domain reads KAGVTQTPRYLIKTRGQQVTLSCSPISGHRSVSWYQQTPGQGLQFLFEYFSETQRNKGNFPGRFSGRQFSNSRSEMNVSTLELGDSALYLCASSLAVASGANVLTFGAGSRLTVL.

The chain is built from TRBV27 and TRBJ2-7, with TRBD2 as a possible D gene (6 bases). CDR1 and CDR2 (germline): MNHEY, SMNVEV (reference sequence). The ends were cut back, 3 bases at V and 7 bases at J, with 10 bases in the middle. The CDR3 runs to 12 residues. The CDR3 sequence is CASSLGGGEQYF. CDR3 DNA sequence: TGTGCCAGCAGTTTGGGGGGTGGAGAGCAGTACTTC.

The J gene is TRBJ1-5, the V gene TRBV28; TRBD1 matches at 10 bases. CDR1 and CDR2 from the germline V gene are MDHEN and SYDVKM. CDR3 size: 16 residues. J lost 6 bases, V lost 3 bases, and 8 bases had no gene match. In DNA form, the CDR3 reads TGTGCCAGCAGTTTGGTGACAGGGGGCGCATTTCAGCCCCAGCATTTT. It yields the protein CASSLVTGGAFQPQHF.

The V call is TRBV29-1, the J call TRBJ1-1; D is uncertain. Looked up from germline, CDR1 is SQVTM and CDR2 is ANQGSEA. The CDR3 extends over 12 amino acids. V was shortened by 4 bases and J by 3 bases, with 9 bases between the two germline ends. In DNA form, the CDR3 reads TGCAGCGTTGCAAACAGCGACACTGAAGCTTTCTTT. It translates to CSVANSDTEAFF.

The CDR3, as DNA: TGTGCCACCAGCAGAGCCGGACAGGAAGAGACCCAGTACTTC. It translates to CATSRAGQEETQYF. The chain uses TRBV15 and TRBJ2-5, with 7 bases fitting TRBD1. The CDR3 totals 14 residues. The V gene end was trimmed by 1 base and the J gene end by 3 bases; junction bases not matched to a gene: 2. Germline CDR1 LNHNV, CDR2 YYDKDF (reference sequence).